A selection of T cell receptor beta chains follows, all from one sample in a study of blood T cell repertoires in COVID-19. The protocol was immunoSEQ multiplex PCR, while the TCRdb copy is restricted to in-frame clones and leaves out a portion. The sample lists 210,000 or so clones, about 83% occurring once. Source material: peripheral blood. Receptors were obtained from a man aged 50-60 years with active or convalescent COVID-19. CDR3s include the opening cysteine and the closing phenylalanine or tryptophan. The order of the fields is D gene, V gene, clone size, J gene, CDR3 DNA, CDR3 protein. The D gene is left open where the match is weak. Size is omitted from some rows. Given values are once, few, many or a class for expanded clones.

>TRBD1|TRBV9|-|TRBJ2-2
TGTGCCAGCAGCGTACGGACAGGGAGAACCGGGGAGCTGTTTTTT
CASSVRTGRTGELFF
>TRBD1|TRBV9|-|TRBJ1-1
TGTGCCAGCAGCGGACAGGGGGGCCCCTTTGTGGCTGAAGCTTTCTTT
CASSGQGGPFVAEAFF
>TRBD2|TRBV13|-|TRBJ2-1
TGTGCCAGCAGCTTAGCTTCACTAGCGTTCAATGAGCAGTTCTTC
CASSLASLAFNEQFF
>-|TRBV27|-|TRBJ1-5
TGTGCCAGCAGTCTTTCCCGGAATCAGCCCCAGCATTTT
CASSLSRNQPQHF
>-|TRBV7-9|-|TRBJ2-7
TGTGCCAGCAGCTCTCTCAGGGAAAACTACGAGCAGTACTTC
CASSSLRENYEQYF
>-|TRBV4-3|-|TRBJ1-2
TGCGCCAGCAGCCAATCTATTGTGGAGAACTATGGCTACACCTTC
CASSQSIVENYGYTF
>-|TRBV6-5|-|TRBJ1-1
TGTGCCAGCAGTTACTGGGCGACGAACACTGAAGCTTTCTTT
CASSYWATNTEAFF
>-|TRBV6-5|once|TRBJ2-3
TGTGCCAGCAGTAAGACAGCCCTATTCACAGATACGCAGTATTTT
CASSKTALFTDTQYF
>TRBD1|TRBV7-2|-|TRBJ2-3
TGTGCCAGCAGCTTAGTGGGACAGGGATCATTTGATACGCAGTATTTT
CASSLVGQGSFDTQYF
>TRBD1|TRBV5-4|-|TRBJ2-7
TGTGCCAGCAGCACGGAAGGACAGGGATGGTACGAGCAGTACTTC
CASSTEGQGWYEQYF
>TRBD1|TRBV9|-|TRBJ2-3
TGTGCCAGCAGCGTAGGGGACAGGACAGATACGCAGTATTTT
CASSVGDRTDTQYF
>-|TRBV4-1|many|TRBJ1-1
TGCGCCAGCAGCCAAGAATCGGTCCTGAACACTGAAGCTTTCTTT
CASSQESVLNTEAFF
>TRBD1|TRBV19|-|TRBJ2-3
TGTGCCAGCCGCCGATCCGGGACAGGGCGCACAGATACGCAGTATTTT
CASRRSGTGRTDTQYF
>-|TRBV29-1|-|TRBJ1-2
TGCAGCGCCTGGCTGTTTGGTGGCTACACCTTC
CSAWLFGGYTF
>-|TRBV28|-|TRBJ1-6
TGTGCCAGCAGTTTATCCGGTTTTTCACCCCTCCACTTT
CASSLSGFSPLHF
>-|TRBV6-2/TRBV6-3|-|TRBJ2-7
TGTGCCAGCAGCGTACCGCGGGTTTCCAGCTCCTACGAGCAGTACTTC
CASSVPRVSSSYEQYF
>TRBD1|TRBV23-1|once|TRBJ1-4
TGCGCCAGCAGTCTATCGAGGGGGCGCGGGATAGACGAAAAACTGTTTTTT
CASSLSRGRGIDEKLFF
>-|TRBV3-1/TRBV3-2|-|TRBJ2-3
TGTGCCACGACTAGTCCCACAGATACGCAGTATTTT
CATTSPTDTQYF
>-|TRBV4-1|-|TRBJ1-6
TGCGCCAGCAGCCAAGATGGCAGGAATACATATTCACCCCTCCACTTT
CASSQDGRNTYSPLHF
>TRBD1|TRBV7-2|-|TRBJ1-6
TGTGCCAGCAGCCAACAGGGACAGTATAATTCACCCCTCCACTTT
CASSQQGQYNSPLHF
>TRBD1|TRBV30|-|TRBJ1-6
TGTGCCTGGCAACAGGGGGGATCCGGCAATTCACCCCTCCACTTT
CAWQQGGSGNSPLHF
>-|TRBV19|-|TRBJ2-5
TGTGCCAGTAGTAAATCGGACAGACAAGAGACCCAGTACTTC
CASSKSDRQETQYF
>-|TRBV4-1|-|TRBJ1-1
TGCGCCAGCAGCCAGGGCAGGGCCCCGGGCACTGAAGCTTTCTTT
CASSQGRAPGTEAFF
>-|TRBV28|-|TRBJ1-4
TGTGCCAGCAGTTCAAGGATGAACAGAGAAGCTAATGAAAAACTGTTTTTT
CASSSRMNREANEKLFF
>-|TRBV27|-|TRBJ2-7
TGTGCCAGCAGTTTCTCCGGCAGGGTCCACGAGCAGTACTTC
CASSFSGRVHEQYF
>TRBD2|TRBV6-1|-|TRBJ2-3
TGTGCCAGCAGTGAAGACCTAGCGGGGGGGGTTCTCTCCACAGATACGCAGTATTTT
CASSEDLAGGVLSTDTQYF
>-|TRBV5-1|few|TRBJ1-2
TGCGCCAGCAGCTTTAGAAGAGCTGGGTCGGCCGGAGTCGGCTATGGCTACACCTTC
CASSFRRAGSAGVGYGYTF
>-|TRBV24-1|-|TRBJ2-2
TGTGCCACCAGCCCAGGGCTGGGCACCGGGGAGCTGTTTTTT
CATSPGLGTGELFF
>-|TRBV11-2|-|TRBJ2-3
TGTGCCAGCAACCGACAGGCATTAACAGATACGCAGTATTTT
CASNRQALTDTQYF
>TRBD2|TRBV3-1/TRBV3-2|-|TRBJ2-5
TGTGCCAGCAGGTTAGCGGGGGGGGAAGAGACCCAGTACTTC
CASRLAGGEETQYF
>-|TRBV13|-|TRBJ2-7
TGTGCCAGCAGCCCCCGGACAAGCCTCTACGAGCAGTACTTC
CASSPRTSLYEQYF
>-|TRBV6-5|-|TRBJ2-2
TGTGCCAGCAGTTACTCCCCGAGGGGGGGGGAGCTGTTTTTT
CASSYSPRGGELFF
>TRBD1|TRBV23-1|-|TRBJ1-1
TGCGCCACTACAGGGGGAAACACTGAAGCTTTCTTT
CATTGGNTEAFF
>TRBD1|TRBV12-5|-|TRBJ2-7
TGTGCTAGTGGTTTGGTCCTTAGGACAGGGGGCACAATCGACTCAACAAGCTCCTACGAGCAGTACTTC
CASGLVLRTGGTIDSTSSYEQYF
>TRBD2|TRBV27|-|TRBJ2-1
TGTGCCAGCAGGCCAGTTGGCGGGAGGGTCAATGAGCAGTTCTTC
CASRPVGGRVNEQFF
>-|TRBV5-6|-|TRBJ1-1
TGTGCCAGCAGCTGGTACGACAGGAACACTGAAGCTTTCTTT
CASSWYDRNTEAFF
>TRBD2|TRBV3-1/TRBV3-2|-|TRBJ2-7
TGTGCCAGCAGCCACAAGACTAGCGGGGTTTCCTACGAGCAGTACTTC
CASSHKTSGVSYEQYF
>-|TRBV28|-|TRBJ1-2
TGTGCCAGCAGCTCAGGGGTTTGGGGTTTAGGGGGCTACACCTTC
CASSSGVWGLGGYTF
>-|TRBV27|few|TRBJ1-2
TGTGCCAGCAGTGGGAGTGGGAATGGCTACACCTTC
CASSGSGNGYTF
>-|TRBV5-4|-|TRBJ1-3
TGTGCCAGCAGCTTGGGGGGGGGCCTCTCTGGAAACACCATATATTTT
CASSLGGGLSGNTIYF
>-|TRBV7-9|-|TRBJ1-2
TGTGCCAGCAGCTTCCCGGGACAAAACTATGGCTACACCTTC
CASSFPGQNYGYTF
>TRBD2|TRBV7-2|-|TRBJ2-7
TGTGCCAGCAGCTACCGGACTAGTTGGTACGAGCAGTACTTC
CASSYRTSWYEQYF
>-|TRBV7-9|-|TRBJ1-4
TGTGCCAGCAGCCAGAGAGGCTTGAGTGAAAAACTGTTTTTT
CASSQRGLSEKLFF
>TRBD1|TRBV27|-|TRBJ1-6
TGTGCCAGCAGTTTGGACAGGGATAATTCACCCCTCCACTTT
CASSLDRDNSPLHF
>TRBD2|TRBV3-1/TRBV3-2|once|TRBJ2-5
TGTGCCAGCAGCCAAGAGGTAGTAGCGGGAGTTAAGACCCAGTACTTC
CASSQEVVAGVKTQYF
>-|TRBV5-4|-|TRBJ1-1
TGTGCCAGCAGCTCGGCCTCCCGCGGGGAAGAAGCTTTCTTT
CASSSASRGEEAFF
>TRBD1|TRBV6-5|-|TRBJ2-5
TGTGCCAGCAGTAGCAGGGGGCTAGAGACCCAGTACTTC
CASSSRGLETQYF
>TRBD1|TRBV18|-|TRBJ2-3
TGTGCCAGCTCACTTTTAGGGACAGGGAGTGTGGCTACGCAGTATTTT
CASSLLGTGSVATQYF
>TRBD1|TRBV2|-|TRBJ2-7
TGTGCCAGCAGCCGGGCAGGGGGCGCGATCGAGCAGTACTTC
CASSRAGGAIEQYF
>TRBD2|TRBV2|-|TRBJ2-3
TGTGCCACCCGCCCCGGGACTAGCGGCATCCTGGTGGCAGATACGCAGTATTTT
CATRPGTSGILVADTQYF
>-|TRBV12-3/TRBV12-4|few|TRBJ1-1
TGTGCCAGCAGCGGGGGGTGGAACACTGAAGCTTTCTTT
CASSGGWNTEAFF
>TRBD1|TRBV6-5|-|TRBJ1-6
TGTGCCAGCAGGGGGACAGGGGGAAGTTCACCCCTCCACTTT
CASRGTGGSSPLHF
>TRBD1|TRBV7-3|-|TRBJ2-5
TGTGCCAGCAGCCCCGTAGGAAACAGGGGGCAAGAGACCCAGTACTTC
CASSPVGNRGQETQYF
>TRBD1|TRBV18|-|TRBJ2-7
TGTGCCAGCTCACCGCTGACAGGGGGCGAGCAGTACTTC
CASSPLTGGEQYF
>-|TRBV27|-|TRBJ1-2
TGTGCCAGCAGTTTGAGAGAAGACTATGGCTACACCTTC
CASSLREDYGYTF
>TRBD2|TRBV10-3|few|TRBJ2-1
TGTGCCATCCAGACTAGCGGGGACACTCAGGGGCAGTTCTTC
CAIQTSGDTQGQFF
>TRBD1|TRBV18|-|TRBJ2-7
TGTGCCAGCTCACCTGGGACAGGTCCCTACGAGCAGTACTTC
CASSPGTGPYEQYF